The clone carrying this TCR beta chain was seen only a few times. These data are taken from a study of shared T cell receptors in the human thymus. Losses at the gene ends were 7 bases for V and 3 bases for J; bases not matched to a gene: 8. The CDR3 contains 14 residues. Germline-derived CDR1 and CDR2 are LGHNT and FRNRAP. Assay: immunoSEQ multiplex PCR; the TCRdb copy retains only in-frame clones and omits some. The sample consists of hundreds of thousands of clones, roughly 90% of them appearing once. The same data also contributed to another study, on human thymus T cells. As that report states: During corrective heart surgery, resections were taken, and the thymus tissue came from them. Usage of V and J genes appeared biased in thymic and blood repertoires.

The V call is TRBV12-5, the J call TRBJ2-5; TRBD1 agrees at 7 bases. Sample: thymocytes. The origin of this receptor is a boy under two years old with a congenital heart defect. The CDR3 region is CASATGAGEETQYF. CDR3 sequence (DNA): TGTGCTAGTGCCACAGGGGCCGGAGAAGAGACCCAGTACTTC.